The 2 T cell receptor beta chains below all came from one sample that was sequenced in a study of blood T cells in healthy people across ages. Next came a second PCR, run for about 7 to 12 cycles, which used a sample-barcoded 5' primer along with a J-beta primer mix. Each CDR3 protein gets one entry after TCRdb re-called the 5' RACE reads with MiXCR. The sample consists of 750,000 to 1,000,000 distinct CDR3 sequences, about 29% of them appearing once. The same data also contributed to another study, on T cells of mothers and their children.

The sample consisted of blood. The receptor set was obtained from a woman in her thirties or forties in good health.

The chain recombines TRBV28 with TRBJ2-3; D might be TRBD2 (6 bases). The germline V gene has CDR1 MDHEN and CDR2 SYDVKM. Trimming stripped 7 bases from V and 3 bases from J, with 11 bases between. This CDR3 region has 13 residues. CDR3 nucleotide sequence: TGTGCCAGCACCCCGGGGAGGACAGATACGCAGTATTTT. Translation: CASTPGRTDTQYF.

The DNA for the CDR3 is TGTGCCAGCAGCCAAGAGCGGAGGGGCGCCTACGAGCAGTACTTC. Translating it yields CASSQERRGAYEQYF. The genes are TRBV4-2 and TRBJ2-7; maybe TRBD2 (6 bases). This CDR3 is built from 15 residues. V was cut by 0 bases and J by 2 bases, with 11 bases left in between. Germline-derived CDR1 and CDR2 are LGHNA and YNFKEQ.